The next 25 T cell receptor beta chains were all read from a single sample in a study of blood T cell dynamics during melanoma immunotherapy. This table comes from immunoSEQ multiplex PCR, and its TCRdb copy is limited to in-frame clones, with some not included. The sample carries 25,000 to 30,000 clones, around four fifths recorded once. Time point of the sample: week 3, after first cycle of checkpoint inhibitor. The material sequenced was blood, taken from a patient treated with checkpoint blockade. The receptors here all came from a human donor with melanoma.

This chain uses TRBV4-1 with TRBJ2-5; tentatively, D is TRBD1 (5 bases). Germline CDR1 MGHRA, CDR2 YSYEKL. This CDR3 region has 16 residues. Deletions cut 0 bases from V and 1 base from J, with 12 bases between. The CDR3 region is CASSQEPGLPQETQYF. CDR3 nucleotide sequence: TGCGCCAGCAGCCAAGAGCCAGGGCTGCCCCAAGAGACCCAGTACTTC.

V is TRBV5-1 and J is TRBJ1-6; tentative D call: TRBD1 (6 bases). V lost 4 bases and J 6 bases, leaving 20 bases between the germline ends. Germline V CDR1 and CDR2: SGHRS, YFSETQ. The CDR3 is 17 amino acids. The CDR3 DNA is TGCGCCAGCAGCGCAGGAAGGGCCCAGGGGCCTAATTCACCCCTCCACTTT. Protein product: CASSAGRAQGPNSPLHF.

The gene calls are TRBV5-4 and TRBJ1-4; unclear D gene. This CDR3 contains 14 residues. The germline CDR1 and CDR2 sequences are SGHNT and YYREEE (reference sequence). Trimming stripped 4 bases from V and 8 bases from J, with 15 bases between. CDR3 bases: TGTGCCAGCAGCCGTGCGGGCAGCGACGAAAAACTGTTTTTT. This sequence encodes CASSRAGSDEKLFF.

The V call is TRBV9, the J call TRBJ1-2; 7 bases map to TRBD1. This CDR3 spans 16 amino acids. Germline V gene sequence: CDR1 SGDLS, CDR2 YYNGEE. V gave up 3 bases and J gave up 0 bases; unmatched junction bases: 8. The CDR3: CASSEGGAGANYGYTF. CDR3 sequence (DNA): TGTGCCAGCAGCGAAGGGGGCGCGGGGGCTAACTATGGCTACACCTTC.

CDR3 nucleotides: TGTGCCTGGAGTGTAAGGGGCCCCAGGGACGGGAAAGACAGCTCTGGAAACACCATATATTTT. This gives the protein CAWSVRGPRDGKDSSGNTIYF. The chain has TRBV30 and TRBJ1-3; a possible D gene is TRBD1 (5 bases). V was shortened by 0 bases and J by 0 bases, with 27 bases between the two germline ends. The CDR3 is made up of 21 amino acids. In germline, CDR1 is GTSNPN, CDR2 SVGIG (reference sequence).

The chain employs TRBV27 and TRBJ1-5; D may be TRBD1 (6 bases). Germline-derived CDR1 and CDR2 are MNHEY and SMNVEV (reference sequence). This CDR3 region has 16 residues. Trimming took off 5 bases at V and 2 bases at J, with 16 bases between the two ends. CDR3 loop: CASSRLAGARNQPQHF. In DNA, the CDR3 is TGTGCCAGCAGTAGATTAGCAGGGGCCCGCAATCAGCCCCAGCATTTT.

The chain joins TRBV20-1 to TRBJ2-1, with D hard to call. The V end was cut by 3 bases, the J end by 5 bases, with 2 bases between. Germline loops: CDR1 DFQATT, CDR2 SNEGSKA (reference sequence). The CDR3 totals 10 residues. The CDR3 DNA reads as TGCAGTGCTAGGCACAATGAGCAGTTCTTC. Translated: CSARHNEQFF.

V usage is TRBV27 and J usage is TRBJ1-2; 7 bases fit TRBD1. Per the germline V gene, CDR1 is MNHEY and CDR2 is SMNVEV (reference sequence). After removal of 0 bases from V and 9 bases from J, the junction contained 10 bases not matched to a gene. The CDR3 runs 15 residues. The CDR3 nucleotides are TGTGCCAGCAGTTTATCGATCGGGAGGGGGCGACGCTACACCTTC. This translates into CASSLSIGRGRRYTF.

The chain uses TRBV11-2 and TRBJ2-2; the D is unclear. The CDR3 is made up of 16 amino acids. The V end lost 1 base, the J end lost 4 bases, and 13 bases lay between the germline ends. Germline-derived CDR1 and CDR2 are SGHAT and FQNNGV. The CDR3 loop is CASSLAVGLSTGELFF. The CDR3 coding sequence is TGTGCCAGCAGCTTAGCAGTAGGGCTGTCCACCGGGGAGCTGTTTTTT.

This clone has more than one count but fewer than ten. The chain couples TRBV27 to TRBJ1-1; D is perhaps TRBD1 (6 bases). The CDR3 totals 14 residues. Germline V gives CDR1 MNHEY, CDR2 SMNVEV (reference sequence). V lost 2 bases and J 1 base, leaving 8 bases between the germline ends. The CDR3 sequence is CASSLRGGNTEAFF. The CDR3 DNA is TGTGCCAGCAGTTTAAGGGGGGGGAACACTGAAGCTTTCTTT.

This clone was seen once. DNA of the CDR3: TGTGCCAGCAGCTTAGCCCTCTATGGTGGCTACACCTTC. Amino acid sequence: CASSLALYGGYTF. The chain carries TRBV7-2 and TRBJ1-2; no firm D call. Trimming pared 0 bases from V and 7 bases from J, leaving 9 bases between. CDR3 length: 13 amino acids. The germline V gene has CDR1 SGHTA and CDR2 FQGNSA.

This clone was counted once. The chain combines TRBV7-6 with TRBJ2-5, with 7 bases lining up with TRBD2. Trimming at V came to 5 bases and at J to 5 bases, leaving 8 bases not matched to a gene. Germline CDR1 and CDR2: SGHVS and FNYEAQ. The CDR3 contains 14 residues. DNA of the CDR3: TGTGCCAGCAGCCCCCGGGGAGGGCCGGAGACCCAGTACTTC. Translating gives CASSPRGGPETQYF.

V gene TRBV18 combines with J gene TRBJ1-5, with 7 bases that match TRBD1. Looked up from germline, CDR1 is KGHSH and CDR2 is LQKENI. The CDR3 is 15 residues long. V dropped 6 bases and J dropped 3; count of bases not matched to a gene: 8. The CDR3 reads CASSLEQGINQPQHF. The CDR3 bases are TGTGCCAGCTCTCTGGAACAGGGGATCAATCAGCCCCAGCATTTT.

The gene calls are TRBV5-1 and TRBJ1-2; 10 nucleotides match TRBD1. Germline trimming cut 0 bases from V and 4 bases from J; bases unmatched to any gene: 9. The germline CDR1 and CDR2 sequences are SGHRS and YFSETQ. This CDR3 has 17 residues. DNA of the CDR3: TGCGCCAGCAGCTTGGAGCGGACAGGGGGGAACATCTATGGCTACACCTTC. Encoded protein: CASSLERTGGNIYGYTF. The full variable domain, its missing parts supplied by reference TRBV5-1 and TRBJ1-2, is KAGVTQTPRYLIKTRGQQVTLSCSPISGHRSVSWYQQTPGQGLQFLFEYFSETQRNKGNFPGRFSGRQFSNSRSEMNVSTLELGDSALYLCASSLERTGGNIYGYTFGSGTRLTVV.

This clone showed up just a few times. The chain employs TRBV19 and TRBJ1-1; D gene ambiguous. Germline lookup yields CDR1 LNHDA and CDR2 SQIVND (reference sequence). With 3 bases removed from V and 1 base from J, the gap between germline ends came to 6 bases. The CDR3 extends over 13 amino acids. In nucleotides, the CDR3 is TGTGCCAGTAGTATCGGAGAGAACACTGAAGCTTTCTTT. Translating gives CASSIGENTEAFF.

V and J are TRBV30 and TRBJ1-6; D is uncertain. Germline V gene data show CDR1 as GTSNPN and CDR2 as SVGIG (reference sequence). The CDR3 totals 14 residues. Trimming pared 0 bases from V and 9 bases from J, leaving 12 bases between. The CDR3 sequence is CAWSVFANGSPLHF. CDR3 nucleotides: TGTGCCTGGAGTGTTTTCGCCAACGGTTCACCCCTCCACTTT. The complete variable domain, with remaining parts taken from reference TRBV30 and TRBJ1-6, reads SQTIHQWPATLVQPVGSPLSLECTVEGTSNPNLYWYRQAAGRGLQLLFYSVGIGQISSEVPQNLSASRPQDRQFILSSKKLLLSDSGFYLCAWSVFANGSPLHFGNGTRLTVT.

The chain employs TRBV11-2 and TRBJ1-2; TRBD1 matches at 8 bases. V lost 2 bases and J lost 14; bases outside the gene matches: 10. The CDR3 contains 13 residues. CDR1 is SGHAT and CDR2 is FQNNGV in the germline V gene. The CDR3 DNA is TGTGCCAGCAGCTTAAGGTCGTCCGGACAGGGTACCTTC. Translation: CASSLRSSGQGTF.

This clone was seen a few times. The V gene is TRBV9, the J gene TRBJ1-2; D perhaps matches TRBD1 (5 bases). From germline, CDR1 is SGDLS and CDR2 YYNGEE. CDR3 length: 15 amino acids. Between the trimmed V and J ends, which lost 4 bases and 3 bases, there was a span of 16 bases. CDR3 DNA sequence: TGTGCCAGCAGCCCCACGGGGGGGATTGACTATGGCTACACCTTC. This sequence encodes CASSPTGGIDYGYTF.

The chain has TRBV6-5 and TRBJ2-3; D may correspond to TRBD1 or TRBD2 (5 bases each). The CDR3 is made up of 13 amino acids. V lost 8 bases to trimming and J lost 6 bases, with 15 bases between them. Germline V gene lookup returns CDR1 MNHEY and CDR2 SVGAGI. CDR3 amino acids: CASCRDPLDTQYF. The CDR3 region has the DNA TGTGCCAGCTGCCGGGACCCCCTGGATACGCAGTATTTT.

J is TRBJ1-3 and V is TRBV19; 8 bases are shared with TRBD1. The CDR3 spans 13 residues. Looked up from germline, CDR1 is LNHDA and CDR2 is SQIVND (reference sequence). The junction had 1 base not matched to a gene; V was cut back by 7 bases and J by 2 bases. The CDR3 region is CASIRGPGNTIYF. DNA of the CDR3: TGTGCCAGTATCAGGGGGCCTGGAAACACCATATATTTT.

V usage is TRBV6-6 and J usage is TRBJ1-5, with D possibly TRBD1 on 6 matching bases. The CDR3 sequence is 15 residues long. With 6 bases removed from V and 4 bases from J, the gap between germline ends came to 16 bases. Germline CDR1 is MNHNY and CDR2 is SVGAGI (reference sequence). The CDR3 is CASRNTGTSNQPQHF. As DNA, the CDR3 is TGTGCCAGCAGGAATACCGGGACATCTAATCAGCCCCAGCATTTT.

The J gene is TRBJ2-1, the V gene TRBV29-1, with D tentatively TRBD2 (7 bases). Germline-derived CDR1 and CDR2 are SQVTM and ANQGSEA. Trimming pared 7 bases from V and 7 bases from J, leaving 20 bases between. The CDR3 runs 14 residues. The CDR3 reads CSALGGRMDNEQFF. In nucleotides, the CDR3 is TGCAGCGCCCTCGGGGGGCGCATGGATAATGAGCAGTTCTTC.

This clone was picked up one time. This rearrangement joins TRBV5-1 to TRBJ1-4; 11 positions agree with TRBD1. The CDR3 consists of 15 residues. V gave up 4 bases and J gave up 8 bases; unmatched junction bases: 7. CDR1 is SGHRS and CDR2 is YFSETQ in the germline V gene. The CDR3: CASSMGQGVWEKLFF. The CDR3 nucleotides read TGCGCCAGCAGCATGGGACAGGGGGTTTGGGAAAAACTGTTTTTT.

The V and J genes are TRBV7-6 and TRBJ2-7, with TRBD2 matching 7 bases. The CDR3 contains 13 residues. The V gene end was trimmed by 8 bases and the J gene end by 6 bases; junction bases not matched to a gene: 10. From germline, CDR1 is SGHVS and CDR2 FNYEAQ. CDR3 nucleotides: TGTGCCAGCGGACTAGATTTGGCGTCCGAGCAGTACTTC. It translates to CASGLDLASEQYF. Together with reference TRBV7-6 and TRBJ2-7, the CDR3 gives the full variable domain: GAGVSQSPRYKVTKRGQDVALRCDPISGHVSLYWYRQALGQGPEFLTYFNYEAQQDKSGLPNDRFSAERPEGSISTLTIQRTEQRDSAMYRCASGLDLASEQYFGPGTRLTVT.

In nucleotides, the CDR3 is TGTGCCAGTAGTCTCTGGACAGGGAACAATCAGCCCCAGCATTTT. It specifies CASSLWTGNNQPQHF. The genes are TRBV19 and TRBJ1-5, with 8 bases aligning to TRBD1. The CDR3 extends over 15 amino acids. CDR1 and CDR2 (germline): LNHDA, SQIVND (reference sequence). With V trimmed by 5 bases and J by 3 bases, 6 bases remained unmatched.